The rows below give T cell receptor beta chains drawn from one sample of a study of control samples from healthy donors and cancer patients. Some clones are missing from TCRdb's copy, which holds only in-frame ones; the method was immunoSEQ multiplex PCR. The sample lists tens of thousands of clones, around 93% occurring once. Sample: PBMCs. These receptors were collected from a man aged 25-45 years with colorectal cancer. The CDR3 runs from the conserved cysteine through the conserved F or W. Each record gives: CDR3 DNA, CDR3 protein, clone size, V gene, J gene, D gene. The D gene is left open where the match is weak. A row's size may be missing; if present it is once, few, many or a size class.

CDR3nt: TGTGCCAGCAGCCCGACGCATGACAGGGGCCCTAATACCGGTACGCAGTATTTT; CDR3aa: CASSPTHDRGPNTGTQYF; abundance: NA; v_gene: TRBV9; j_gene: TRBJ2-3; d_gene: TRBD1
CDR3nt: TGCGCCAGCAGCCAACTTTGGGGGGGGGCCTACAATGAGCAGTTCTTC; CDR3aa: CASSQLWGGAYNEQFF; abundance: few; v_gene: TRBV4-3; j_gene: TRBJ2-1; d_gene: TRBD2
CDR3nt: TGTGCCAGCAGCGCGATGGTGGGGTACAATGAGCAGTTCTTC; CDR3aa: CASSAMVGYNEQFF; abundance: NA; v_gene: TRBV5-8; j_gene: TRBJ2-1; d_gene: NA
CDR3nt: TGTGCCAGCAGCCTCAACGCGCAGGGGGCTTGGTATGGCTACACCTTC; CDR3aa: CASSLNAQGAWYGYTF; abundance: NA; v_gene: TRBV7-2; j_gene: TRBJ1-2; d_gene: TRBD1
CDR3nt: TGTGCCAGCAGCTTAGTTATCGGGACAGGGGGCTACGAGCAGTACTTC; CDR3aa: CASSLVIGTGGYEQYF; abundance: NA; v_gene: TRBV7-9; j_gene: TRBJ2-7; d_gene: TRBD1
CDR3nt: TGTGCCAGCAGCCAAGAAAAGTTTCCTGGAAACACCATATATTTT; CDR3aa: CASSQEKFPGNTIYF; abundance: NA; v_gene: TRBV14; j_gene: TRBJ1-3; d_gene: NA
CDR3nt: TGTGCCAGCAGCCGTAGCGGGGGGGCCGGCGAGCAGTACTTC; CDR3aa: CASSRSGGAGEQYF; abundance: NA; v_gene: TRBV7-9; j_gene: TRBJ2-7; d_gene: TRBD2
CDR3nt: TGTGCCAGCAGCCAGGGGGGGACTAGCGGGGATACCCAGTACTTC; CDR3aa: CASSQGGTSGDTQYF; abundance: NA; v_gene: TRBV7-2; j_gene: TRBJ2-5; d_gene: TRBD2
CDR3nt: TGTGCCAGCAGCTCAGGAGGACAGGCCTATGGCTACACCTTC; CDR3aa: CASSSGGQAYGYTF; abundance: NA; v_gene: TRBV7-9; j_gene: TRBJ1-2; d_gene: TRBD1
CDR3nt: TGCGCCAGCAGCCAAGAAAGCGAGAATACCGGGGAGCTGTTTTTT; CDR3aa: CASSQESENTGELFF; abundance: NA; v_gene: TRBV4-1; j_gene: TRBJ2-2; d_gene: NA
CDR3nt: TGCGCCAGCAGCTTCGAACGGGGCTCTAGCACAGATACGCAGTATTTT; CDR3aa: CASSFERGSSTDTQYF; abundance: NA; v_gene: TRBV5-1; j_gene: TRBJ2-3; d_gene: NA
CDR3nt: TGTGCCAGCAGCTTAGCGTTTAGCGGGGGGACGGGAGAGACCCAGTACTTC; CDR3aa: CASSLAFSGGTGETQYF; abundance: NA; v_gene: TRBV7-2; j_gene: TRBJ2-5; d_gene: TRBD2
CDR3nt: TGCGCCAGCAGTAGGACGCTCAGGACTGAAGCTTTCTTT; CDR3aa: CASSRTLRTEAFF; abundance: NA; v_gene: TRBV10-1; j_gene: TRBJ1-1; d_gene: NA
CDR3nt: TGTGCCAGCTCACGGAACAGGGGGGAGGAGACCCAGTACTTC; CDR3aa: CASSRNRGEETQYF; abundance: NA; v_gene: TRBV18; j_gene: TRBJ2-5; d_gene: TRBD1
CDR3nt: TGTGCCATCAGTGCCGATAACCGCTATGGCTACACCTTC; CDR3aa: CAISADNRYGYTF; abundance: NA; v_gene: TRBV10-3; j_gene: TRBJ1-2; d_gene: NA
CDR3nt: TGTGCCTGGAGGGACCGACTAGCGGGGGGAGAGACCCAGTACTTC; CDR3aa: CAWRDRLAGGETQYF; abundance: NA; v_gene: TRBV30; j_gene: TRBJ2-5; d_gene: TRBD2
CDR3nt: TGTGCCAGCAGCGTTACAGGGACTGAGTGGGAAAAACTGTTTTTT; CDR3aa: CASSVTGTEWEKLFF; abundance: NA; v_gene: TRBV9; j_gene: TRBJ1-4; d_gene: NA
CDR3nt: TGTGCCAGCAGTTTACCCCGGACAGGGGGCACGGCTAATGAAAAACTGTTTTTT; CDR3aa: CASSLPRTGGTANEKLFF; abundance: NA; v_gene: TRBV27; j_gene: TRBJ1-4; d_gene: TRBD1
CDR3nt: TGTGCCTGGAGTGACGGGGGGGTAGGAGGCTATGGCTACACCTTC; CDR3aa: CAWSDGGVGGYGYTF; abundance: NA; v_gene: TRBV30; j_gene: TRBJ1-2; d_gene: NA
CDR3nt: TGTGCCAGTATTCGGGCAGGGGACACCGGGGAGCTGTTTTTT; CDR3aa: CASIRAGDTGELFF; abundance: NA; v_gene: TRBV19; j_gene: TRBJ2-2; d_gene: NA
CDR3nt: TGTGCCAGCCGCAAGGAAGTAGAATTAACCTACGAGCAGTACTTC; CDR3aa: CASRKEVELTYEQYF; abundance: NA; v_gene: TRBV5-4; j_gene: TRBJ2-7; d_gene: NA
CDR3nt: TGTGCCAGCAGTCTACAGGGCTGGGGCTACACCTTC; CDR3aa: CASSLQGWGYTF; abundance: NA; v_gene: TRBV12-3/TRBV12-4; j_gene: TRBJ1-2; d_gene: NA
CDR3nt: TGTGCCAGCTCACCGACAGGGGGCGCGTACACCGGGGAGCTGTTTTTT; CDR3aa: CASSPTGGAYTGELFF; abundance: NA; v_gene: TRBV18; j_gene: TRBJ2-2; d_gene: TRBD1
CDR3nt: TGTGCCAGCAGCGTACAGGGGAACACCTACAATGAGCAGTTCTTC; CDR3aa: CASSVQGNTYNEQFF; abundance: NA; v_gene: TRBV9; j_gene: TRBJ2-1; d_gene: NA
CDR3nt: TGTGCCAGCGATACAGGGTATATCCCAGAGACCCAGTACTTC; CDR3aa: CASDTGYIPETQYF; abundance: NA; v_gene: TRBV6-6; j_gene: TRBJ2-5; d_gene: NA
CDR3nt: TGTGCCATCAAGGTGCGGGAACAAGAGACCCAGTACTTC; CDR3aa: CAIKVREQETQYF; abundance: NA; v_gene: TRBV10-3; j_gene: TRBJ2-5; d_gene: NA
CDR3nt: TGTGCCAGCAGCCCGACGGCCTCTAAGCCCCAGCATTTT; CDR3aa: CASSPTASKPQHF; abundance: NA; v_gene: TRBV28; j_gene: TRBJ1-5; d_gene: NA
CDR3nt: TGTGCCAGCAGCCAAGATGGTGGGTTTCAGTATTTT; CDR3aa: CASSQDGGFQYF; abundance: NA; v_gene: TRBV3-1/TRBV3-2; j_gene: TRBJ2-3; d_gene: NA